This TCR beta chain was identified in a study of cytomegalovirus exposure and HLA in healthy donors. Primers for the PCR totalled 60 Vbeta and 13 Jbeta. The data were produced by immunoSEQ multiplex PCR, yet TCRdb's version contains in-frame clones alone and is incomplete. The table has tens of thousands of clones, roughly 60% seen once. V was trimmed by 0 bases and J by 3 bases, leaving 12 bases between them. Germline assignment: CDR1 KGHSH and CDR2 LQKENI. The CDR3 length is 15 residues. The sequence was obtained from a boy under 18 in good health and CMV-seropositive. This chain connects TRBV18 to TRBJ2-7; no firm D call. What was sequenced was PBMCs. The CDR3 protein is CASSPPQAVSYEQYF. CDR3 bases: TGTGCCAGCTCACCACCGCAGGCCGTTAGCTACGAGCAGTACTTC.